The source of this TCR beta chain is a study of blood T cells in healthy people across ages. Study-wide background: Per every two T cells, about one barcoded beta molecule was captured by template switching. Findings and limits, study-wide: The study regarded diversity estimates from one million T cells as underestimates.

A second PCR of about 7 to 12 cycles used a sample-barcoded 5' primer and a J-beta primer mix. Each CDR3 protein is one row after TCRdb ran MiXCR on the 5' RACE reads. The sample records 650,000 to 950,000 distinct CDR3 sequences, under 45% being singletons. In the case of this clonotype: Its antigen is unknown.

Trimming removed 4 bases from V and 4 bases from J, with 16 bases in between. The CDR3 is 15 amino acids. From germline, CDR1 is SGHTA and CDR2 FQGNSA. Roughly 10 milliliters of peripheral blood were drawn from each donor. The receptor was isolated from a man aged 55-75 years in good health. The chain recombines TRBV7-2 with TRBJ1-2, with D perhaps TRBD1 (6 bases). Sequences were obtained from blood. The CDR3 sequence is CASSSSRGAPYGYTF. Written as DNA, the CDR3 is TGTGCCAGCAGCTCGTCACGGGGGGCCCCCTATGGCTACACCTTC.